This TCR beta chain was recorded in a study of blood T cells in healthy people across ages (dated by TCRdb to between 2014 and 2017). About the investigation overall: In model experiments, roughly one uniquely barcoded TCR beta cDNA molecule per two T cells was captured by template switching. The study measured age-related changes in TCR beta repertoire diversity using deep sequencing normalized with unique cDNA molecular identifiers. Four age groups were formed from the donors: young (average about 17 years), middle-aged (approximately 39), aged (more than 55) and long-lived (less than 85). Donors of different ages were randomly distributed across sequencing lanes to avoid experimental bias. Using the same blood draw, the study looked at two additional independent replicas of 1 million unique cDNA reads for two donors, one aged 18 to 30 and the other aged 80 or older. What the authors observed across the whole study: Total diversity estimates from one million sequenced T cells were considered lower bounds and underestimates. The percentage of naive T cells measured by flow cytometry correlated strongly with observed TCR beta diversity. Bulk unsorted PBMC profiling prevented conclusive comparison of naive and antigen-experienced compartments. Compared with the aged group, the long-lived group had more naive CD4+ T cells, fewer expanded clones and increased TCR diversity, suggesting age selection. As age increased, observed TCR beta diversity per million T cells dropped in a roughly linear way, and a significant reduction was already evident by age about 40. Donor CMV infection status was unknown, potentially confounding age-related changes in expanded clonotypes.

The method was 5' RACE. For sequencing, an Illumina HiSeq 2500 was employed. The second PCR ran for roughly 6 to 11 cycles and used a J-beta primer mix along with a sample-barcoded 5' primer. A unique molecular identifier was introduced onto each TCR beta cDNA molecule by a template-switch 5' adaptor carrying 12 random nucleotides. At least 3 million CDR3-containing paired-end reads were obtained from each sample. All of the RNA was converted into first-strand cDNA using the Mint cDNA synthesis kit, with a TRBC-specific oligonucleotide serving as the primer. Following uracil-DNA glycosylase treatment, all cDNA underwent a first 18-cycle PCR with the universal primers M1SS and BC2_uni_R. For the original study's pipeline: For normalization, 1 million high-quality reads, each with a distinct molecular identifier, were randomly selected from each sample. Instead of being binned into consensus sequences, reads with shared molecular identifiers were discarded. MiTCR, run with a Q25 quality threshold and the strictest error-elimination algorithm, handled CDR3 identification, clonotype clustering and error correction. Lower-bound total TCR beta diversity was estimated with a nonparametric unseen species model using Euler transformation. TCRdb reprocessed the public reads (quality trimming at Q25 with fastp, clone calling with MiXCR) and kept in-frame beta chains. One record per CDR3 amino acid sequence lists the most common genes and DNA. These V and J calls derive from TCRdb rather than the authors' analysis. Here the sample has 1.5 million to 2 million distinct CDR3 sequences; about 50% occur a single time. The ten biggest clones cover more than 2% of the sample.

From the cysteine through the phenylalanine, the CDR3 covers 14 amino acids. Just the 42-base CDR3 DNA is kept, in frame starting at base 1. V drops 6 bases and J drops 3 bases, leaving 13 bases in between. CDR1 and CDR2, looked up from the germline V gene, are MNHEY and SVGAGI. The donors were under 40 Caucasian individuals from Russia, aged roughly 6 to 90 years, who were systemically healthy. Roughly 9 milliliters of peripheral blood were drawn from each donor into EDTA-treated Vacutainer tubes. Ficoll-Paque density-gradient centrifugation was used to isolate PBMCs, with at least 6.5 million per sample. Total RNA, at least 6 micrograms per sample, was extracted from PBMCs with Trizol reagent. For every donor, flow cytometry on a PBMC aliquot measured the percentage of naive CD45RAhigh/CD27high T cells. This clonotype was seen more than once but under ten times. Its antigen is still unknown. Per-base quality was not reported, and no clone a single base away is much larger than it.

The sample consisted of blood. This TCR derives from a woman in her thirties or forties in good health. Recombination joined TRBV6-5 with TRBJ2-3, with a weak D call of TRBD2 (6 bases match). For the CDR3, the sequence is CASRLTGGTDTQYF. The DNA is TGTGCCAGCAGGCTAACCGGGGGTACAGATACGCAGTATTTT.